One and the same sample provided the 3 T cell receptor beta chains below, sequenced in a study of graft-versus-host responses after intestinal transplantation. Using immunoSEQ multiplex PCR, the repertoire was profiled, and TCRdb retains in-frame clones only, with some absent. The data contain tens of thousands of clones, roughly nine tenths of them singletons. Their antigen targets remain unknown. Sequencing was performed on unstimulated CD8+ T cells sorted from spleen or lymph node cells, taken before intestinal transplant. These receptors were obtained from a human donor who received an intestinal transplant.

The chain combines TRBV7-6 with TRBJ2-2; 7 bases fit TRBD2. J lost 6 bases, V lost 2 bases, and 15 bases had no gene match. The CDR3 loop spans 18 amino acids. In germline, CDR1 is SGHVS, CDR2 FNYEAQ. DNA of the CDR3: TGTGCCAGCAGCTTACCGACGACTGGAGCGGGGTTGGCCGGGGAGCTGTTTTTT. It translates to CASSLPTTGAGLAGELFF.

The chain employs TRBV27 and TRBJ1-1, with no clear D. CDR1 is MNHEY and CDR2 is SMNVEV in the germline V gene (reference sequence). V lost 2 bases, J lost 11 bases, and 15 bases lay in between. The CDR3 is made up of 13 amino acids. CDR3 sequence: CASSLNPQAAAFF. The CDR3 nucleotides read TGTGCCAGCAGTTTAAATCCCCAGGCTGCGGCTTTCTTT.

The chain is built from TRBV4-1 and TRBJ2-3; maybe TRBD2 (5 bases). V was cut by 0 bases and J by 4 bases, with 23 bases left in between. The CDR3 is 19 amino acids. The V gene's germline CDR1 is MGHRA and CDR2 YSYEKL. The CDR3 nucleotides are TGCGCCAGCAGCCAAGAAGAAGACTCCTCTAGCTTATTCCCAGATACGCAGTATTTT. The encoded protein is CASSQEEDSSSLFPDTQYF.